This TCR beta chain derives from a study of cytomegalovirus exposure and HLA in healthy donors. The sample holds one count of this clone. The germline V and J ends were trimmed by 4 bases and 1 base, with 13 bases remaining between them. Per the germline V gene, CDR1 is MNHNS and CDR2 is SASEGT. The CDR3 sequence is 16 residues long. The assay was immunoSEQ multiplex PCR, and TCRdb's table has in-frame clones only and misses some. This sample has about 180,000 clones, with 85% found just once. This chain joins TRBV6-1 and TRBJ1-4; perhaps TRBD1 as D (5 bases). Sequenced input: PBMCs. This sequence was found in a man aged 18 to 29 in good health and CMV-seropositive. The CDR3 DNA reads TGTGCCAGCAGTGCCCCAGGCAGGGTAACTAATGAAAAACTGTTTTTT. Protein product: CASSAPGRVTNEKLFF.